This is a list of T cell receptor beta chains from one sample in a study of identifying expanded T cells in peripheral blood. Measured with immunoSEQ multiplex PCR; TCRdb has only the in-frame clones, and not every one. The sample records about 130,000 clones, 86% being singletons. What was sequenced was blood. The receptor set was obtained from a person between 18 and 75 years old in good health. CDR3s include the opening cysteine and the closing phenylalanine or tryptophan. The D gene is left open where the match is weak. Size tells how often a clone was seen (once, few, many) or the class of an expanded clone, and some rows leave it out.

clone_size	d_call	j_call	v_call	cdr3_aa	cdr3_nt
.	TRBD1	TRBJ2-5	TRBV5-6	CASSLETGGPETQYF	TGTGCCAGCAGCTTGGAGACAGGGGGTCCGGAGACCCAGTACTTC
.	TRBD2	TRBJ2-5	TRBV29-1	CSVGGLAGGTKTQYF	TGCAGCGTTGGGGGACTAGCGGGAGGGACTAAGACCCAGTACTTC
once	TRBD2	TRBJ2-1	TRBV15	CATSRDKGTSNEQFF	TGTGCCACCAGCAGAGATAAAGGGACTAGCAATGAGCAGTTCTTC
.	.	TRBJ2-1	TRBV7-9	CASSVVERFNNEQFF	TGTGCCAGCAGTGTCGTAGAGCGGTTTAACAATGAGCAGTTCTTC
.	.	TRBJ1-1	TRBV7-9	CASSTRPTGNTEAFF	TGTGCCAGCAGCACGAGACCTACCGGGAACACTGAAGCTTTCTTT
.	TRBD1	TRBJ2-7	TRBV14	CASSQVDRVRDEQYF	TGTGCCAGCAGCCAAGTCGACAGGGTCCGCGACGAGCAGTACTTC
.	TRBD1	TRBJ2-2	TRBV19	CASSRGAGGRRTGELFF	TGTGCCAGTAGCCGCGGGGCAGGGGGCCGGCGCACCGGGGAGCTGTTTTTT
.	.	TRBJ2-5	TRBV6-6	CASTEAEGETQYF	TGTGCCAGCACCGAAGCGGAGGGAGAGACCCAGTACTTC
.	TRBD2	TRBJ2-2	TRBV5-1	CASSLGGTSAYTGELFF	TGCGCCAGCAGCCTGGGGGGGACTAGCGCGTACACCGGGGAGCTGTTTTTT
.	.	TRBJ2-7	TRBV9	CASSVGPESYEQYF	TGTGCCAGCAGCGTAGGACCAGAATCCTACGAGCAGTACTTC
.	TRBD1	TRBJ1-6	TRBV19	CASWDRGDSPLHF	TGTGCCAGTTGGGACAGGGGAGATTCACCCCTCCACTTT
.	.	TRBJ2-7	TRBV4-1	CASSQDLGRPQSQYF	TGCGCCAGCAGCCAAGATTTGGGACGCCCGCAGTCGCAGTACTTC
.	.	TRBJ1-3	TRBV30	CAWSGPPGNTIYF	TGTGCCTGGAGCGGTCCGCCTGGAAACACCATATATTTT
.	.	TRBJ1-2	TRBV7-9	CASSLPPSAYGYTF	TGTGCCAGCAGCTTACCACCATCAGCCTATGGCTACACCTTC
.	.	TRBJ1-4	TRBV30	CAWNGVTNEKLFF	TGTGCCTGGAATGGTGTGACTAATGAAAAACTGTTTTTT
.	.	TRBJ1-1	TRBV7-3	CASSSWGGSSEAFF	TGTGCCAGCAGCTCCTGGGGAGGGAGTAGTGAAGCTTTCTTT
.	TRBD2	TRBJ2-3	TRBV6-6	CASSSLAGGGTQYF	TGTGCCAGCAGCTCACTCGCGGGAGGCGGTACGCAGTATTTT